These 18 T cell receptor beta chains originate from one sample sequenced in a study of breast tumors, draining lymph nodes, adjacent tissues. Axillary draining lymph nodes of breast cancer patients supplied the node samples. One entry per CDR3 protein, called by TCRdb with MiXCR from the multiplex PCR reads. The table records around 140,000 distinct CDR3 sequences, approximately 30% of them present only once. The sequenced sample consisted of axillary lymph node tissue. Every receptor here comes from a female donor with breast cancer. Some clones in this sample may be carry-over from other donors' samples.

In this sample, this clonotype turned up once. This sequence joins TRBV20-1 and TRBJ2-1, with 8 bases lining up with TRBD2. CDR1 DFQATT and CDR2 SNEGSKA come from the germline V gene (reference sequence). There are 16 residues in the CDR3. Trimming removed 0 bases from V and 4 bases from J; junction bases left unmatched: 8. CDR3 amino acids: CSARDLAGRTYNEQFF. CDR3 nucleotides: TGCAGTGCTAGAGATTTAGCGGGGCGCACGTACAATGAGCAGTTCTTC.

Here the CDR3 DNA reads TGTGCCAGCAGCGTAGTTGGACCGTCTGAAGCTTTCTTT. Amino acid sequence: CASSVVGPSEAFF. The chain links TRBV9 to TRBJ1-1; D not resolved. The V and J ends lost 0 bases and 6 bases respectively, with 9 bases between them. Germline lookup yields CDR1 SGDLS and CDR2 YYNGEE. The CDR3 length is 13 residues.

On this clonotype itself: Just one base apart from a much larger clone, this may be a read error. This rearrangement joins TRBV20-1 to TRBJ2-1; D possibly corresponds to TRBD1 (5 bases). The CDR3 length is 17 residues. V dropped 0 bases and J dropped 4 bases, with 19 bases sitting between them. Germline loops: CDR1 DFQATT, CDR2 SNEGSKA (reference sequence). This CDR3 is CSARDRSSRARYNEQFF. As DNA, the CDR3 is TGCAGTGCTAGAGATCGCTCGTCCAGGGCGAGATACAATGAGCAGTTCTTC.

This clonotype was seen ten or more times. Written as DNA, the CDR3 is TGTGCCAGCAGCTCCGAAGGGTACCAGCAGTACTTC. This translates into CASSSEGYQQYF. The chain carries TRBV7-9 and TRBJ2-7; no definite D call. The V and J ends lost 4 bases and 8 bases respectively, with 12 bases between them. CDR1 and CDR2 (germline): SEHNR, FQNEAQ (reference sequence). The CDR3 runs 12 residues. Together with reference TRBV7-9 and TRBJ2-7, the CDR3 gives the full variable domain: DTGVSQNPRHKITKRGQNVTFRCDPISEHNRLYWYRQTLGQGPEFLTYFQNEAQLEKSRLLSDRFSAERPKGSFSTLEIQRTEQGDSAMYLCASSSEGYQQYFGPGTRLTVT.

This clonotype was counted ten times or more. For the CDR3, the DNA is TGTGCCGTGATGAGCCTAGGGTTAAGCTCCTATAATTCACCCCTCCACTTT. It specifies CAVMSLGLSSYNSPLHF. The chain couples TRBV30 to TRBJ1-6, with unresolved D. V gave up 8 bases and J gave up 0 bases, with 20 bases separating them. The CDR3 runs to 17 residues. The germline V gene encodes CDR1 GTSNPN and CDR2 SVGIG (reference sequence). The whole variable domain, remainder taken from reference TRBV30 and TRBJ1-6, is SQTIHQWPATLVQPVGSPLSLECTVEGTSNPNLYWYRQAAGRGLQLLFYSVGIGQISSEVPQNLSASRPQDRQFILSSKKLLLSDSGFYLCAVMSLGLSSYNSPLHFGNGTRLTVT.

This clonotype was seen many times. The rearrangement joins TRBV3-2 to TRBJ2-3. TRBV3-2 represents a pseudogene. The CDR3 sequence is 17 residues long. The CDR3 coding sequence is TGTGCCAGCAGCCAAGATCTCGGTGTCGGGGACACAGATACGCAGTATTTT. It is translated as CASSQDLGVGDTDTQYF.

This chain uses TRBV19 with TRBJ1-4; D perhaps matches TRBD1 (5 bases). The CDR3 sequence is 14 residues long. The germline V gene has CDR1 LNHDA and CDR2 SQIVND (reference sequence). Trimming shortened V by 6 bases and J by 4 bases, and 12 bases separated the two germline ends. DNA for the CDR3: TGTGCCAGTAGGAAAAGACAGAGTAATGAAAAACTGTTTTTT. This codes for CASRKRQSNEKLFF.

The table lists this clonotype with many counts. This chain joins TRBV6-6 and TRBJ2-7; 7 positions match TRBD1. Trimming cost V 6 bases and J 2 bases; bases outside gene matches: 4. This CDR3 is built from 13 residues. CDR1 MNHNY and CDR2 SVGAGI come from the germline V gene (reference sequence). This chain's CDR3 is CASSRDSAYEQYF. In DNA form, the CDR3 reads TGTGCCAGCAGCCGGGACAGTGCCTACGAGCAGTACTTC.

This clonotype was counted ten times or more. The V call is TRBV12-3 or TRBV12-4, the J call TRBJ2-3; TRBD2 agrees at 8 bases. V shed 6 bases and J 2 bases; nucleotides not matched to a gene: 10. The CDR3 has 16 residues. This CDR3 reads CASSPAGTRITDTQYF. CDR3 DNA sequence: TGTGCCAGCAGCCCTGCGGGGACTAGGATCACAGATACGCAGTATTTT.

This clonotype was detected once. This rearrangement joins TRBV4-1 to TRBJ2-7; 11 bases match TRBD2. Germline-derived CDR1 and CDR2 are MGHRA and YSYEKL. This CDR3 has 15 residues. Trimming at V came to 1 base and at J to 2 bases, leaving 1 base not matched to a gene. CDR3: CASSQVLAGAYEQYF. CDR3 coding DNA: TGCGCCAGCAGCCAAGTACTAGCGGGAGCCTACGAGCAGTACTTC.

This clonotype showed up many times. The chain combines TRBV28 with TRBJ2-3; D uncertain. Trimming removed 5 bases at V and 0 bases at J, with 12 bases between. The germline CDR1 and CDR2 sequences are MDHEN and SYDVKM. The CDR3 loop spans 15 amino acids. CDR3 residues: CASSIRTDSTDTQYF. CDR3 nucleotides: TGTGCCAGCAGTATTCGGACGGACAGCACAGATACGCAGTATTTT.

Ten or more counts support this clonotype. CDR3: CASSRSQETQYF. CDR3 nucleotide sequence: TGTGCCAGCAGCCGCTCTCAAGAGACCCAGTACTTC. V and J are TRBV7-2 and TRBJ2-5; no clear D gene. V shed 5 bases and J shed 2 bases, with 6 bases lying between them. The CDR3 covers 12 residues. Germline loops: CDR1 SGHTA, CDR2 FQGNSA.

V gene TRBV5-1 combines with J gene TRBJ2-1; TRBD2 agrees at 10 bases. This CDR3 has 13 residues. Germline V CDR1 and CDR2: SGHRS, YFSETQ. Unmatched junction bases numbered 7, after V lost 7 bases and J lost 9 bases. CDR3: CASRGTSAVEQFF. CDR3 nucleotides: TGCGCCAGCCGCGGGACTAGCGCCGTTGAGCAGTTCTTC.

On this clonotype itself: The junction shows a germline mismatch at one end, possibly a read error. The chain has TRBV19 and TRBJ1-4; D remains ambiguous. Germline CDR1 and CDR2: LNHDA and SQIVND (reference sequence). The length of the CDR3 is 15 residues. CDR3 DNA: TGTGCCAGTAGTACACTCCAGCTAACTAATGAAGAACTGCTTTTT. Protein: CASSTLQLTNEELLF.

Details on this clonotype: Possible read error: a much larger clone is one base away. This CDR3 is missing its conserved last phenylalanine or tryptophan, likely due to a read error. V and J are TRBV9 and TRBJ2-6, with D perhaps TRBD1 or TRBD2 (5 bases each). This CDR3 has 13 residues. V dropped 6 bases and J dropped 4 bases, with 8 bases sitting between them. Per germline, CDR1 SGDLS and CDR2 YYNGEE. In DNA form, the CDR3 reads TGTGCCAGCAATTGGGACGGGGCCAACGTCCTGACTTCC. Protein product: CASNWDGANVLTS.

The sample holds many counts of this clonotype. The chain carries TRBV7-2 and TRBJ1-2; D might be TRBD1 (5 bases). From germline, CDR1 is SGHTA and CDR2 FQGNSA. The CDR3 covers 13 residues. Trimming removed 2 bases from V and 8 bases from J, with 12 bases in between. In DNA, the CDR3 is TGTGCCAGCAGCTTATTAGGGGACGTGGGCTACACCTTC. Its translation: CASSLLGDVGYTF. The full variable domain, its missing parts supplied by reference TRBV7-2 and TRBJ1-2, is GAGVSQSPSNKVTEKGKDVELRCDPISGHTALYWYRQSLGQGLEFLIYFQGNSAPDKSGLPSDRFSAERTGGSVSTLTIQRTQQEDSAVYLCASSLLGDVGYTFGSGTRLTVV.

Comment on this clonotype: A much more abundant neighbour one base away suggests this may be a read error. The V gene is TRBV6-2 or TRBV6-3, the J gene TRBJ2-5; either TRBD1 or TRBD2 may fit D (5 bases each). The germline V and J ends were trimmed by 2 bases and 5 bases, with 15 bases remaining between them. CDR3 length equals 15 residues. From germline, CDR1 is MNHEY and CDR2 SVGEGT. The CDR3 bases are TGTGCCAGCAGTTACGTGGGACCAGCAGGCGAGACCCAGTACTTC. Translation gives CASSYVGPAGETQYF.

This clonotype came up many times. The J gene is TRBJ1-6, the V gene TRBV7-9; D is unclear. The germline V gene encodes CDR1 SEHNR and CDR2 FQNEAQ (reference sequence). The CDR3 sequence is 15 residues long. The V gene lost 5 bases and the J gene lost 5 bases, with 13 bases spanning the gap. CDR3 protein: CASSPLNEHNSPLHF. CDR3 DNA: TGTGCCAGCAGCCCCCTCAACGAACATAATTCACCCCTCCACTTT.